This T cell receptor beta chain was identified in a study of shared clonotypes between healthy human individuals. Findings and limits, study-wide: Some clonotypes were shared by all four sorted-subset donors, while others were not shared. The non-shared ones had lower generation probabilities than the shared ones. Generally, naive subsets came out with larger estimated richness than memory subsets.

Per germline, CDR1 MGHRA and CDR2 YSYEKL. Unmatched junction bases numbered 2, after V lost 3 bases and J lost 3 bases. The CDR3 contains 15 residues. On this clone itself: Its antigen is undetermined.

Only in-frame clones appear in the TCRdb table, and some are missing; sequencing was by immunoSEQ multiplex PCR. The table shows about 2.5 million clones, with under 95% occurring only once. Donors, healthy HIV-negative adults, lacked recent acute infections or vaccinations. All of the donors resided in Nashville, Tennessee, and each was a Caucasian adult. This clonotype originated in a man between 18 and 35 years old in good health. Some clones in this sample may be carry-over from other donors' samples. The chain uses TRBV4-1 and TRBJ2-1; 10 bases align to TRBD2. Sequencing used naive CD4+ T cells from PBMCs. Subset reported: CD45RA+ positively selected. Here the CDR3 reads CASSHGLADYNEQFF. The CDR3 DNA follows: TGCGCCAGCAGCCACGGACTAGCGGACTACAATGAGCAGTTCTTC.